The rows below give T cell receptor beta chains drawn from one sample of a study of STAT5B mutations in CD4+ large granular lymphocyte leukemia. Produced via immunoSEQ multiplex PCR; TCRdb's table is partial and in-frame only. The sample has some 40,000 clones, just over 85% seen once. The sequenced sample consisted of CD4+ T cells from blood buffy coats. Receptor source: a human donor in good health. Each CDR3 is given with its conserved first and last residue. The order of the fields is J gene, D gene, V gene, clone size, CDR3 DNA, CDR3 protein. A D gene is named only where the DNA matches it firmly. Size values are once, few and many counts, or a class for expanded clones, and some rows have none.

j_call: TRBJ2-3
d_call: TRBD1
v_call: TRBV29-1
clone_size: NA
cdr3_nt: TGCAGCGTTGGGCGGCAGGGGGCAGATACGCAGTATTTT
cdr3_aa: CSVGRQGADTQYF

j_call: TRBJ1-2
d_call: NA
v_call: TRBV21-1
clone_size: NA
cdr3_nt: TGTGCCAGCAGCCGAAGACAGGGCCGTGTAACATATGGCTACACCTTC
cdr3_aa: CASSRRQGRVTYGYTF

j_call: TRBJ2-5
d_call: TRBD2
v_call: TRBV27
clone_size: NA
cdr3_nt: TGTGCCAGCAGAGCTAGCGGGAGTAAAGAGACCCAGTACTTC
cdr3_aa: CASRASGSKETQYF

j_call: TRBJ1-5
d_call: NA
v_call: TRBV18
clone_size: NA
cdr3_nt: TGTGCCAGCTCACCCAAGGGAGAGGAGCCCCAGCATTTT
cdr3_aa: CASSPKGEEPQHF

j_call: TRBJ2-7
d_call: TRBD2
v_call: TRBV28
clone_size: once
cdr3_nt: TGTGCCAGCGTTCCCGCTCTTTGGGGGCGGGAGGGGCTTGGGGACGAGCAGTACTTC
cdr3_aa: CASVPALWGREGLGDEQYF

j_call: TRBJ1-6
d_call: TRBD1
v_call: TRBV4-3
clone_size: NA
cdr3_nt: TGCGCCAGCAGCCAAAGTGCCAGACGTACAGGGGTGAATTCACCCCTCCACTTT
cdr3_aa: CASSQSARRTGVNSPLHF

j_call: TRBJ1-1
d_call: NA
v_call: TRBV5-1
clone_size: medium-sized
cdr3_nt: TGCGCCAGCAGCTTGGGGCACAGGGCCCGAACGACTGAAGCTTTCTTT
cdr3_aa: CASSLGHRARTTEAFF

j_call: TRBJ1-2
d_call: NA
v_call: TRBV7-2
clone_size: NA
cdr3_nt: TGTGCCAGCAGTCCATGGGGAGGGCAGGGTAGTTTCACCTTC
cdr3_aa: CASSPWGGQGSFTF

j_call: TRBJ2-3
d_call: TRBD1
v_call: TRBV10-2
clone_size: NA
cdr3_nt: TGCGCCAGCAGCGCGGACAGGGTCCGAGGCATCGAGGCGCAGTATTTT
cdr3_aa: CASSADRVRGIEAQYF

j_call: TRBJ1-2
d_call: TRBD1
v_call: TRBV7-2
clone_size: once
cdr3_nt: TGTGCCAGCAGCTCCGGCATGGGACAGGGTAACTATGGCTACACCTTC
cdr3_aa: CASSSGMGQGNYGYTF

j_call: TRBJ1-3
d_call: NA
v_call: TRBV6-1
clone_size: NA
cdr3_nt: TGTGCCAGCAGTGCCAGGACAGAACTCTCTGGAAACACCATATATTTT
cdr3_aa: CASSARTELSGNTIYF

j_call: TRBJ2-1
d_call: TRBD2
v_call: TRBV7-2
clone_size: once
cdr3_nt: TGTGCCAGCAGCCGGGAGTGGCGGGAGTTCAAAGGGATCAATGAGCAGTTCTTC
cdr3_aa: CASSREWREFKGINEQFF

j_call: TRBJ2-2
d_call: NA
v_call: TRBV5-1
clone_size: medium-sized
cdr3_nt: TGCGCCAGCAGCTTGGGTCACCGGGACATAAACACCGGGGAGCTGTTTTTT
cdr3_aa: CASSLGHRDINTGELFF

j_call: TRBJ2-1
d_call: TRBD2
v_call: TRBV27
clone_size: NA
cdr3_nt: TGTGCCAGCAGTTTTGGGGGACTAGAGGTCGAGCAGTTCTTC
cdr3_aa: CASSFGGLEVEQFF

j_call: TRBJ2-5
d_call: TRBD2
v_call: TRBV7-2
clone_size: NA
cdr3_nt: TGTGCCAGCAGCCAGGGAGGGCGGGGCCAAGAGACCCAGTACTTC
cdr3_aa: CASSQGGRGQETQYF

j_call: TRBJ2-7
d_call: TRBD1
v_call: TRBV19
clone_size: once
cdr3_nt: TGTGCCAGTAGGCCACGACAGGGGGCCCCCTACGAGCAGTACTTC
cdr3_aa: CASRPRQGAPYEQYF

j_call: TRBJ2-5
d_call: NA
v_call: TRBV7-2
clone_size: NA
cdr3_nt: TGTGCCAGCAGCCAACCTTCTAAAGGGTGGGAGACCCAGTACTTC
cdr3_aa: CASSQPSKGWETQYF

j_call: TRBJ2-3
d_call: NA
v_call: TRBV5-4
clone_size: NA
cdr3_nt: TGTGCCAGCAGCTTGGCCGGGCCTTCCACAGATACGCAGTATTTT
cdr3_aa: CASSLAGPSTDTQYF

j_call: TRBJ2-2
d_call: TRBD1
v_call: TRBV7-9
clone_size: few
cdr3_nt: TGTGCCAGCAGTCTAGGACAGGGAAACACCGGGGAGCTGTTTTTT
cdr3_aa: CASSLGQGNTGELFF

j_call: TRBJ1-6
d_call: NA
v_call: TRBV6-5
clone_size: NA
cdr3_nt: TGTGCCAGCAGTACCGGGGACACTAACAATTCACCCCTCCACTTT
cdr3_aa: CASSTGDTNNSPLHF

j_call: TRBJ2-1
d_call: NA
v_call: TRBV7-2
clone_size: few
cdr3_nt: TGTGCCAGCAGCCGACGGCGGCAGTCCTACAATGAGCAGTTCTTC
cdr3_aa: CASSRRRQSYNEQFF

j_call: TRBJ1-1
d_call: TRBD1
v_call: TRBV5-1
clone_size: once
cdr3_nt: TGCGCCAGCAGCTTAGACGGACAGGGGGCCGAAGCTTTCTTT
cdr3_aa: CASSLDGQGAEAFF

j_call: TRBJ2-7
d_call: TRBD2
v_call: TRBV5-4
clone_size: NA
cdr3_nt: TGTGCCAGCAGCTTGGAACTAGCGGAGCAGTACTTC
cdr3_aa: CASSLELAEQYF

j_call: TRBJ2-3
d_call: NA
v_call: TRBV5-6
clone_size: NA
cdr3_nt: TGTGCCAGCAGCCATGGACTCATCACAGATACGCAGTATTTT
cdr3_aa: CASSHGLITDTQYF

j_call: TRBJ2-3
d_call: TRBD2
v_call: TRBV7-9
clone_size: NA
cdr3_nt: TGTGCCAGCAGCTTGACTAGCGGGAGGGCAACTAGCACAGATACGCAGTATTTT
cdr3_aa: CASSLTSGRATSTDTQYF

j_call: TRBJ2-3
d_call: NA
v_call: TRBV5-6
clone_size: NA
cdr3_nt: TGTGCCAGCAGCTTTGGTGGAGGTGGGGATACGCAGTATTTT
cdr3_aa: CASSFGGGGDTQYF

j_call: TRBJ2-7
d_call: NA
v_call: TRBV5-6
clone_size: NA
cdr3_nt: TGTGCCAGCAGCTTTGGCCTCACCTACGAGCAGTACTTC
cdr3_aa: CASSFGLTYEQYF

j_call: TRBJ1-1
d_call: TRBD1
v_call: TRBV7-6
clone_size: NA
cdr3_nt: TGTGCCAGCAGCCCGTACGGGACAGGGAACACTGAAGCTTTCTTT
cdr3_aa: CASSPYGTGNTEAFF

j_call: TRBJ1-4
d_call: NA
v_call: TRBV5-6
clone_size: NA
cdr3_nt: TGTGCCAGCAGCTTGGGGACAGATGAAAAACTGTTTTTT
cdr3_aa: CASSLGTDEKLFF

j_call: TRBJ2-5
d_call: TRBD2
v_call: TRBV7-2
clone_size: NA
cdr3_nt: TGTGCCAGCAGCTTAGCAGGGGGACTAGCGGGAGTAGAGACCCAGTACTTC
cdr3_aa: CASSLAGGLAGVETQYF

j_call: TRBJ1-5
d_call: NA
v_call: TRBV14
clone_size: NA
cdr3_nt: TGTGCCAGCAGCCTTCGTTATAGCAATCAGCCCCAGCATTTT
cdr3_aa: CASSLRYSNQPQHF

j_call: TRBJ2-3
d_call: NA
v_call: TRBV19
clone_size: NA
cdr3_nt: TGTGCCAGTATCGGCAGATTCACAGATACGCAGTATTTT
cdr3_aa: CASIGRFTDTQYF

j_call: TRBJ2-5
d_call: NA
v_call: TRBV9
clone_size: NA
cdr3_nt: TGTGCCAGCAGCGTAGCCGGCGGGACGGCACAAGAGACCCAGTACTTC
cdr3_aa: CASSVAGGTAQETQYF

j_call: TRBJ1-5
d_call: NA
v_call: TRBV5-5
clone_size: NA
cdr3_nt: TGTGCCAGCAGCTTGGTTCCGGGGTTGGGCAATCAGCCCCAGCATTTT
cdr3_aa: CASSLVPGLGNQPQHF

j_call: TRBJ2-2
d_call: NA
v_call: TRBV19
clone_size: NA
cdr3_nt: TGTGCCAGTAGTATTTTGCCGGGAAACACCGGGGAGCTGTTTTTT
cdr3_aa: CASSILPGNTGELFF

j_call: TRBJ2-7
d_call: TRBD2
v_call: TRBV4-1
clone_size: NA
cdr3_nt: TGCGCCAGCAGCTTCCGGACTAGCGGGAGGCCCGAGCAGTACTTC
cdr3_aa: CASSFRTSGRPEQYF

j_call: TRBJ2-7
d_call: NA
v_call: TRBV11-2
clone_size: NA
cdr3_nt: TGTGCCAGCAGCTTAGTTCCCCGCAGTTCCTACGAGCAGTACTTC
cdr3_aa: CASSLVPRSSYEQYF

j_call: TRBJ1-5
d_call: NA
v_call: TRBV2
clone_size: NA
cdr3_nt: TGTGCCAGCAGTGCGAGACACCTGAATCAGCCCCAGCATTTT
cdr3_aa: CASSARHLNQPQHF

j_call: TRBJ1-1
d_call: NA
v_call: TRBV5-6
clone_size: NA
cdr3_nt: TGTGCCAGCAGCTTAGGACAGAGAGAAGCTTTCTTT
cdr3_aa: CASSLGQREAFF

j_call: TRBJ2-1
d_call: TRBD2
v_call: TRBV10-3
clone_size: NA
cdr3_nt: TGTGCCATCAAGGGCGGGGGTTACAATGAGCAGTTCTTC
cdr3_aa: CAIKGGGYNEQFF